The 16 T cell receptor beta chains reported below all come from one sample, sequenced in a study of monozygotic twins with inflammatory bowel disease. Reprocessing the 5' RACE reads, TCRdb reports a single entry for every CDR3 protein and omits DNA. The specimen's table records around 150,000 distinct CDR3 sequences. The sequenced sample was blood. These receptors were obtained from a human donor with ulcerative colitis or Crohn's disease, or a healthy co-twin of an affected twin (not recorded which).

CDR3: CASSTGLAGGREQFF. The gene calls are TRBV12-3 or TRBV12-4 and TRBJ2-1; TCRdb designates TRBD2, a call that cannot be tested without DNA. This CDR3 is built from 15 residues.

J is TRBJ2-7 and V is TRBV20-1; lacking DNA, the TRBD1 call made by TCRdb goes unchecked. The CDR3 has 11 amino acids. The germline CDR1 and CDR2 sequences are DFQATT and SNEGSKA (reference sequence). The CDR3 loop reads CSADSTYEQYF.

The chain combines TRBV20-1 with TRBJ1-1. The CDR3 has 11 residues. Germline-derived CDR1 and CDR2 are DFQATT and SNEGSKA (reference sequence). CDR3 sequence reads: CSAGPNTEAFF.

The chain couples TRBV15 to TRBJ2-5. Germline V gene sequence: CDR1 LNHNV, CDR2 YYDKDF (reference sequence). The CDR3 runs 14 residues. CDR3 sequence: CATSRVGDRETQYF.

This chain connects TRBV12-3 or TRBV12-4 to TRBJ2-3; TCRdb calls TRBD2, which cannot be checked without DNA. The CDR3 contains 14 residues. The chain's CDR3 is CASRRGPSTDTQYF.

V gene TRBV5-4 combines with J gene TRBJ2-1. This CDR3 contains 15 residues. Germline V CDR1 and CDR2: SGHNT, YYREEE (reference sequence). The CDR3 sequence: CASSLATSAYNEQFF.

V usage is TRBV7-6 and J usage is TRBJ1-2; TCRdb selects TRBD1, and the lack of DNA leaves this call unchecked. Germline CDR1 and CDR2: SGHVS and FNYEAQ. The CDR3 length is 16 residues. CDR3 loop: CASSRVAGGLGYGYTF.

The chain uses TRBV5-4 and TRBJ2-1; TCRdb outputs TRBD2, but without DNA this stays unchecked. The germline V gene has CDR1 SGHNT and CDR2 YYREEE (reference sequence). This CDR3 is 17 amino acids long. CDR3: CASSSSRGRSSYNEQFF. Full variable domain (rest looked up from reference TRBV5-4 and TRBJ2-1): ETGVTQSPTHLIKTRGQQVTLRCSSQSGHNTVSWYQQALGQGPQFIFQYYREEENGRGNFPPRFSGLQFPNYSSELNVNALELDDSALYLCASSSSRGRSSYNEQFFGPGTRLTVL.

The rearrangement uses TRBV3-1 and TRBJ2-3; TCRdb indicates TRBD2, and absent DNA this call remains unverified. The CDR3 sequence is 19 residues long. Germline lookup yields CDR1 LGHDT and CDR2 YNNKEL (reference sequence). The CDR3 reads CASSQDRLAARLGSDTQYF.

The gene calls are TRBV5-1 and TRBJ2-3; TCRdb indicates TRBD1, and absent DNA this call remains unverified. The CDR3 has 16 residues. Per the germline V gene, CDR1 is SGHRS and CDR2 is YFSETQ. CDR3 sequence reads: CASSLEQTGSTDTQYF.

V usage is TRBV6-2 or TRBV6-3 and J usage is TRBJ1-1; absent DNA, TCRdb's TRBD1 call cannot be checked. The CDR3 runs to 16 residues. Germline CDR1 MNHEY, CDR2 SVGEGT. The CDR3 region is CASSLDRGRVNTEAFF.

This chain connects TRBV24-1 to TRBJ2-1; the TCRdb D gene call, TRBD1, has no DNA to confirm it. Germline CDR1 reads KGHDR; CDR2 reads SFDVKD. This CDR3 is 16 amino acids long. CDR3: CATSDADRGGNNEQFF.

The J gene is TRBJ1-1, the V gene TRBV4-1; TCRdb selects TRBD1, and the lack of DNA leaves this call unchecked. Germline loops: CDR1 MGHRA, CDR2 YSYEKL. The CDR3 extends over 18 amino acids. CDR3: CASSQDARPLTGRAEAFF.

This sequence joins TRBV19 and TRBJ1-5; there is no DNA to check the TCRdb D call of TRBD1. Germline CDR1 LNHDA, CDR2 SQIVND (reference sequence). The CDR3 is 14 amino acids. CDR3 sequence reads: CASSGAQGSQPQHF.

The chain employs TRBV19 and TRBJ2-3; TCRdb returns TRBD2, unconfirmable since there is no DNA. The length of the CDR3 is 15 residues. The germline V gene encodes CDR1 LNHDA and CDR2 SQIVND (reference sequence). CDR3: CASSIASGSLDTQYF.

V usage is TRBV28 and J usage is TRBJ1-5; TCRdb calls TRBD1, which cannot be checked without DNA. The germline V gene has CDR1 MDHEN and CDR2 SYDVKM. CDR3 size: 14 residues. Here the CDR3 reads CASSIQGYNQPQHF.